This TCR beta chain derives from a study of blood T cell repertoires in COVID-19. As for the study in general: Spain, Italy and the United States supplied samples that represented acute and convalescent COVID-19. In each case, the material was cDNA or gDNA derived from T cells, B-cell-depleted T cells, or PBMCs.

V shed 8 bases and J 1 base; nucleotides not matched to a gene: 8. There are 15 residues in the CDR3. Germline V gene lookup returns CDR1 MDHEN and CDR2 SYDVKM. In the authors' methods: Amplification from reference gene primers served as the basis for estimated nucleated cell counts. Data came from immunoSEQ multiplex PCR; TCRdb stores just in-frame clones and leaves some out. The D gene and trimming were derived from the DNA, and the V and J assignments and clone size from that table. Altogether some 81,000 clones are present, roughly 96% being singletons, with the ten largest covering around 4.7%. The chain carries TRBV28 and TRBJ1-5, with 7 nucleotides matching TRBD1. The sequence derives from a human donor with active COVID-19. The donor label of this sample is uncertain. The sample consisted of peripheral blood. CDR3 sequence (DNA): TGTGCCAGCCAAAGGACAGGATCGAGCAATCAGCCCCAGCATTTT. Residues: CASQRTGSSNQPQHF.